This T cell receptor beta chain is drawn from a study of post-analysis software for immune sequencing data. For the study at large: The courses of disease that were included comprised relapsing-remitting, secondary progressive and progressive-relapsing multiple sclerosis. Study-wide points: Patients had higher frequencies than controls of roughly 5 TRBV segments, including TRBV5-6, TRBV5-1 and TRBV20-1. Clustering by F measure revealed strong co-clustering among samples prepared together in one batch. Normalized Chao1 diversity was significantly lower in multiple sclerosis patients than in controls.

Of note for this clonotype: Its antigen remains unknown.

Built from TCR beta cDNA, the libraries had unique molecular identifiers in them. When about 0.9 to 10 million T cells were used, they gave 500,000 or so cDNA molecules. TCRdb re-called the PCR reads through MiXCR, storing one row per CDR3 protein. Of more than 350,000 distinct CDR3 sequences detected, about 39% appear once; the ten largest clones hold approximately 7.1%. This CDR3 has 14 amino acids. Trimming stripped 7 bases from V and 2 bases from J, with 15 bases between. Germline assignment: CDR1 SGHTA and CDR2 FQGNSA. The sample was blood. V and J are TRBV7-2 and TRBJ2-7; the D gene is possibly TRBD1 (6 bases). The receptor's source is a girl between 2 and 10 years old with multiple sclerosis. For the CDR3, the DNA is TGTGCCAGCAAAGAAGGGGGTCCCCCCTACGAGCAGTACTTC. It is translated as CASKEGGPPYEQYF.